This T cell receptor (beta chain) derives from a study of T cell responses to AZD1222 COVID-19 vaccine. Libraries were prepared by immunoSEQ multiplex PCR; TCRdb keeps only in-frame clonotypes and omits some of them. The data contain about 180,000 clones, around nine tenths of them singletons. Germline values: CDR1 SGHRS, CDR2 YFSETQ. V was pared by 4 bases and J by 3 bases, with 7 bases between. The CDR3 contains 12 residues. This sequence was found in an adult in good health. V is TRBV5-1 and J is TRBJ1-1; D is unclear. Sequencing was performed on peripheral blood, taken on day 0 of AZD1222 vaccination. For the CDR3, the DNA is TGCGCCAGCAGCACGGGTTACACTGAAGCTTTCTTT. It translates to CASSTGYTEAFF.